This is a list of T cell receptor beta chains from one sample in a study of blood T cell repertoires in COVID-19. Sequencing used immunoSEQ multiplex PCR; TCRdb keeps in-frame clones, though not all of them. The sample holds some 20,000 clones; around 90% are singletons and the top ten take about 7.7%. The sequencing input was peripheral blood. The receptors shown here come from a human donor in a cohort sampled during active COVID-19. The donor label of this sample is uncertain. CDR3s include the opening cysteine and the closing phenylalanine or tryptophan.

CDR3aa	j_gene	v_gene
CASSLAATGGNIQYF	TRBJ2-4	TRBV11-3
CASSIDRIGNQPQHF	TRBJ1-5	TRBV19
CASSGGWTGGSPLHF	TRBJ1-6	TRBV9
CASSLAGGDFSYEQYF	TRBJ2-7	TRBV7-8
CAWRWGLLGTEAFF	TRBJ1-1	TRBV30
CASSDPGEYSYEQYF	TRBJ2-7	TRBV5-1
CASSVVYYTDTQYF	TRBJ2-3	TRBV2
CASSLAGQLSTGTQYF	TRBJ2-3	TRBV3-1/TRBV3-2
CASSERGNRAEKLFF	TRBJ1-4	TRBV6-1
CASSFSLDLGDGYTF	TRBJ1-2	TRBV5-4
CASSQDSYSYEQYF	TRBJ2-7	TRBV3-1/TRBV3-2